This T cell receptor beta chain was captured in a study of blood T cell repertoires in COVID-19. The CDR3 spans 12 residues. Trimming cost V 7 bases and J 4 bases; bases outside gene matches: 4. Germline assignment: CDR1 GTSNPN and CDR2 SVGIG (reference sequence). Profiling relied on immunoSEQ multiplex PCR, and the TCRdb table lists in-frame clones only, not all of them. Among around 300,000 clones listed, 85% were seen once. This sequence was found in a woman between 45 and 60 years old who had recovered from COVID-19. The source material was PBMCs or T cells enriched from blood (not recorded which). V and J are TRBV30 and TRBJ2-3, with 8 bases aligning to TRBD1. CDR3 sequence: CASTGDADTQYF. CDR3 in DNA: TGTGCCTCGACAGGGGACGCAGATACGCAGTATTTT.